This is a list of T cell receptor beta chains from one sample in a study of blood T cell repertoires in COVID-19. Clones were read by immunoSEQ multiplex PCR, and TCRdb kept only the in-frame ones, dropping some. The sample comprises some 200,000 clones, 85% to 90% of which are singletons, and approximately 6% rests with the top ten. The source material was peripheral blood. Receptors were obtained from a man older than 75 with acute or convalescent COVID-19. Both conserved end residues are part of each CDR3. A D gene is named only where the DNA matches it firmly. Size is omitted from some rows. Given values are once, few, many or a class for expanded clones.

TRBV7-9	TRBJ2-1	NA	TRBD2	TGTGCCAGCAGCTTGGGGGGACTAGCGGGAGTTGGTGAGCAGTTCTTC	CASSLGGLAGVGEQFF
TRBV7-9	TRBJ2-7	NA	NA	TGTGCCAGCAGTACCCCGACTTCCTACGAGCAGTACTTC	CASSTPTSYEQYF
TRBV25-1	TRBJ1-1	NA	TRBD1	TGTGCCAGCAGTGATTGGACAGGGTCGGGCGAAGCTTTCTTT	CASSDWTGSGEAFF
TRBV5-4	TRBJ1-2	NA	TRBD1	TGTGCCAGCAGCTCGGACAGGGTTGGTGGCTACACCTTC	CASSSDRVGGYTF
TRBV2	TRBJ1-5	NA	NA	TGTGCCAGCACACGGGATCCTAATCAGCCCCAGCATTTT	CASTRDPNQPQHF
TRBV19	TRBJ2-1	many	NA	TGTGCCAGTACCGCTAGGGGAAACCACAATGAGCAGTTCTTC	CASTARGNHNEQFF
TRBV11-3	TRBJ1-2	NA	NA	TGTGCCAGCAGCCTAAGGGGGGGCGGCTACACCTTC	CASSLRGGGYTF
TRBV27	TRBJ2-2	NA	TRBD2	TGTGCCAGCAGTTTATACGGGCTAGCGGGAGTAATCGGGGAGCTGTTTTTT	CASSLYGLAGVIGELFF
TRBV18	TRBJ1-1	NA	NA	TGTGCCAGCTCACCGCCTATGAACACTGAAGCTTTCTTT	CASSPPMNTEAFF
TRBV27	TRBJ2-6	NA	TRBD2	TGTGCCAGCAGTTCCGGACTAGCGGGAGGGTTATACTCTGGGGCCAACGTCCTGACTTTC	CASSSGLAGGLYSGANVLTF